The rows below give T cell receptor beta chains drawn from one sample of a study of read filtering for tumor transcriptome and immune sequencing. A single record per CDR3 protein comes from TCRdb applying MiXCR to the reads. The sample has roughly 38,000 distinct CDR3 sequences, under 15% seen once. Sequenced sample: a population of CD138-negative cells sorted from bone marrow. Source of these receptors: a donor aged 40 or over with multiple myeloma. Each CDR3 is given with its conserved first and last residue. The D gene is left open where the match is weak. Clone size is not always given. Where it is, it says once, few, many or a class for expanded clones.

V gene,D gene,clone size,J gene,CDR3 protein,CDR3 DNA
TRBV7-2,-,many,TRBJ2-1,CASSYLAPSSYNEQFF,TGTGCCAGCAGTTATCTAGCTCCGAGCTCCTACAATGAGCAGTTCTTC
TRBV16,-,many,TRBJ1-1,CASSQSAGGVNTEAFF,TGTGCCAGCAGCCAATCCGCGGGGGGTGTGAACACTGAAGCTTTCTTT
TRBV20-1,-,many,TRBJ2-1,CSGVNLYNEQFF,TGCAGTGGGGTGAACCTATACAATGAGCAGTTCTTC
TRBV9,-,many,TRBJ2-1,CASSVDLARYNEQFF,TGTGCCAGCAGCGTAGACTTAGCTCGATACAATGAGCAGTTCTTC
TRBV5-5,TRBD2,-,TRBJ2-1,CASSLREGKGEQFF,TGTGCCAGCAGCTTGAGGGAGGGAAAGGGTGAGCAGTTCTTC
TRBV29-1,TRBD2,many,TRBJ2-1,CSVGGLAFIRIF,TGCAGCGTTGGAGGACTAGCTTTCATACGGATCTTC
TRBV5-1,-,-,TRBJ2-2,CASSLNEGSGAGEPFF,TGCGCCAGCAGCTTGAACGAGGGGAGTGGTGCCGGGGAGCCGTTTTTT
TRBV6-6,TRBD1,-,TRBJ2-7,CASKQGTYEQYF,TGTGCCAGTAAACAGGGGACCTACGAGCAGTACTTC
TRBV2,-,many,TRBJ2-1,CASRESGYNEQFF,TGTGCCAGCAGGGAAAGCGGATACAATGAGCAGTTCTTC
TRBV11-2,TRBD1,many,TRBJ2-2,CASSADRGRNTGELFF,TGTGCCAGCAGCGCAGACAGGGGGCGCAACACCGGGGAGCTGTTTTTT
TRBV6-5,-,many,TRBJ2-1,CASSPGGGISYNEQFF,TGTGCCAGCAGTCCAGGGGGGGGAATCTCCTACAATGAGCAGTTCTTC
TRBV10-3,TRBD1,many,TRBJ2-3,CAISAPGQGARDTQYF,TGTGCCATCAGCGCACCCGGACAGGGGGCGAGAGATACGCAGTATTTT
TRBV27,-,-,TRBJ2-7,CASRGPRKGFGEQYF,TGTGCCAGCAGAGGACCCCGGAAGGGGTTTGGCGAGCAGTACTTC
TRBV29-1,TRBD1,many,TRBJ2-3,CSVEKGQGTDTQYF,TGCAGCGTTGAAAAGGGACAGGGCACAGATACGCAGTATTTT
TRBV9,-,medium-sized,TRBJ2-1,CASSVGAGLGSEQFF,TGTGCCAGCAGCGTAGGAGCGGGCTTGGGTTCTGAGCAGTTCTTC
TRBV5-1,-,few,TRBJ2-5,CASSLEDSEQETQYF,TGCGCCAGCAGCTTGGAGGACAGTGAACAAGAGACCCAGTACTTC
TRBV7-3,TRBD2,many,TRBJ2-2,CASSSLAGYTGELFF,TGTGCCAGCAGCTCACTAGCGGGGTACACCGGGGAGCTGTTTTTT
TRBV28,TRBD1,many,TRBJ2-7,CASNRGDSYEQYF,TGTGCCAGCAACCGAGGGGACAGCTACGAGCAGTACTTC
TRBV4-1,-,-,TRBJ2-2,CASSPQVPNTGELFF,TGCGCCAGCAGCCCTCAGGTTCCGAACACCGGGGAGCTGTTTTTT
TRBV29-1,TRBD2,many,TRBJ2-3,CSVAGTSGIRTDTQYF,TGCAGCGTTGCCGGGACTAGCGGGATCCGCACAGATACGCAGTATTTT
TRBV10-3,-,many,TRBJ2-5,CANSPGTVAPQTQYF,TGTGCCAACTCGCCCGGGACCGTCGCTCCCCAGACCCAGTACTTC
TRBV20-1,TRBD1,many,TRBJ1-1,CSAGDRVRTEAFF,TGCAGTGCTGGAGACAGGGTGCGAACTGAAGCTTTCTTT
TRBV5-1,TRBD2,many,TRBJ2-2,CASSSTSGADTGELFF,TGCGCCAGCAGCTCGACTAGCGGGGCGGACACCGGGGAGCTGTTTTTT
TRBV6-2/TRBV6-3,-,many,TRBJ2-7,CASSYRVPYEQYF,TGTGCCAGCAGCTACAGGGTGCCCTACGAGCAGTACTTC
TRBV11-3,-,many,TRBJ2-2,CASSLADTGELFF,TGTGCCAGCAGCTTAGCAGACACCGGGGAGCTGTTTTTT
TRBV7-9,TRBD1,many,TRBJ1-1,CASSFRGLTEAFF,TGTGCCAGCAGCTTCAGGGGGCTAACTGAAGCTTTCTTT
TRBV30,-,many,TRBJ1-2,CAWGASPLGYTF,TGTGCCTGGGGGGCTTCCCCACTAGGCTACACCTTC
TRBV5-1,-,many,TRBJ2-2,CASSLIDTGELFF,TGCGCCAGCAGCTTGATTGACACCGGGGAGCTGTTTTTT
TRBV25-1,-,many,TRBJ2-1,CASSEYSGRNSEQFF,TGTGCCAGCAGTGAATATAGTGGGCGTAACAGCGAGCAGTTCTTC
TRBV5-4,TRBD1,many,TRBJ1-4,CASSPGGSANEKLFF,TGTGCCAGCAGCCCAGGGGGTTCGGCTAATGAAAAACTGTTTTTT